This T cell receptor beta chain stems from a study of cytomegalovirus exposure and HLA in healthy donors. Study findings and constraints: Using a false discovery rate of 0.05, a later analysis showed that fewer than 20,000 TCR beta sequences were associated with HLA alleles. Later analysis showed most CMV-associated TCR beta chains appearing HLA-restricted. The study listed approximately 160 cytomegalovirus-associated TCR beta chains.

Details on this clone: Its target is unknown.

The PCR ran on 60 Vbeta and 13 Jbeta primers. Clones were read by immunoSEQ multiplex PCR, and TCRdb kept only the in-frame ones, dropping some. The sample holds under 200,000 clones, approximately 80% seen once. The sequence was obtained from a woman in her twenties or thirties in good health and CMV-seropositive. The sequenced material came from PBMCs.

CDR3 nucleotides: TGCGCCAGCAGCTTGGGACTAGCGGCCTACAATGAGCAGTTCTTC. Protein product: CASSLGLAAYNEQFF. This rearrangement joins TRBV5-1 to TRBJ2-1; TRBD2 agrees at 9 bases. The junction had 0 bases not matched to a gene; V was cut back by 0 bases and J by 2 bases. Germline V lookup: CDR1 SGHRS, CDR2 YFSETQ. This CDR3 region has 15 residues.